The clone carrying this T cell receptor beta chain was seen once. The CDR3 sequence is 14 residues long. V was pared by 2 bases and J by 3 bases, with 10 bases between. CDR1 SGHDT and CDR2 YYEEEE come from the germline V gene. The entry originates in a study of blood T cell repertoires in COVID-19. Measured with immunoSEQ multiplex PCR; TCRdb has only the in-frame clones, and not every one. The sample holds under 200,000 clones, approximately 91% seen once. J is TRBJ2-3 and V is TRBV5-6; no clear D. Sample: peripheral blood. The receptor was isolated from a man aged 18 to 29 with acute or convalescent COVID-19. CDR3 region: CASSFQLTTDTQYF. The DNA of the CDR3 is TGTGCCAGCAGCTTCCAGTTGACTACAGATACGCAGTATTTT.